This note documents a single T cell receptor (beta chain) sequence. This table comes from immunoSEQ multiplex PCR, and its TCRdb copy is limited to in-frame clones, with some not included. In the table there are around 100,000 clones, around 88% of which are singletons. This entry belongs to a study of control samples from healthy donors and cancer patients. Sequencing input: blood. This TCR derives from a man younger than 45 in good health.

CDR3 in amino acids: CATSDPRIDRDEQFF. The DNA for the CDR3 is TGTGCCACCAGTGACCCGAGGATCGACAGGGATGAGCAGTTCTTC. The genes are TRBV24-1 and TRBJ2-1; 7 bases are a match to TRBD1. Germline trimming cut 4 bases from V and 8 bases from J; bases unmatched to any gene: 10. Germline CDR1 reads KGHDR; CDR2 reads SFDVKD. CDR3 length: 15 residues.